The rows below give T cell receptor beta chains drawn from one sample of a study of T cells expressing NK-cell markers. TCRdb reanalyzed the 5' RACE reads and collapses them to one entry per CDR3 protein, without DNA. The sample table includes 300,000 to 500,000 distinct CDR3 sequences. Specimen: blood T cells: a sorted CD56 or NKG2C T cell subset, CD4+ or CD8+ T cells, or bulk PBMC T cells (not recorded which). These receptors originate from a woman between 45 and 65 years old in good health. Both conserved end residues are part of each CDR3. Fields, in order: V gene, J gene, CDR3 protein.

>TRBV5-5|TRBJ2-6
CASRLGDLRKSGANVLTF
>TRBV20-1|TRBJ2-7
CSARPGHLLNYEQYF
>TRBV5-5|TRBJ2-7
CASSSDPGQYSYEQYF
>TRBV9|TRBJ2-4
CASSGGRVGQNIQYF
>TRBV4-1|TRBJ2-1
CASSPLVGPYNEQFF
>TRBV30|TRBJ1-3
CAWIRLSGNTIYF
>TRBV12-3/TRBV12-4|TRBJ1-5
CASSSHWGGDSNQPQHF
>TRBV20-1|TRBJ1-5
CSSQDEGLTQHF
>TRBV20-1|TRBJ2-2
CSARAPLSGNTGELFF
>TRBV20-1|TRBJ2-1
CSARLPDSLDEQFF
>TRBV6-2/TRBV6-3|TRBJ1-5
CASRDRTYSNQPQHF
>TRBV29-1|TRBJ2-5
CSAGPQGTFRETQYF
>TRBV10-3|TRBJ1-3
CAISERRTGLSGNTIYF
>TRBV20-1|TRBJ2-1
CSASSRDYPLHNEQFF
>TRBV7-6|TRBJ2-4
CASSLGGATAKNIQYF
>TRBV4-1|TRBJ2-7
CASSQVSGRWYEQYF
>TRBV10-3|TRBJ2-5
CAISESGTSQETQYF
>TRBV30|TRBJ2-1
CAWNSGRAFVDEQFF
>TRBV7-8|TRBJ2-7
CASSFDRVLYEQYF
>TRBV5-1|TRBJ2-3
CASSLAPGTERMAQYF
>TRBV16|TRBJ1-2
CASSQSGQHYGYTF
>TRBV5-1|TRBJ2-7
CASSQSLGAFYEQYF
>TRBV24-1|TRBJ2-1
CATSDLRDSRQFF
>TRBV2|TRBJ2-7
CASSPGIEIEQYF
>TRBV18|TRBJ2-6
CASSLLAGGNSGANVLTF
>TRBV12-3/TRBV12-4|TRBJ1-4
CASSVRGLNEKLFF
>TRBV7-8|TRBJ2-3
CASSLGLASGSADTQYF
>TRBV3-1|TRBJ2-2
CASSQDSGARNTGELFF
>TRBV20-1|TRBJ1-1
CSARSTRGAEAFF
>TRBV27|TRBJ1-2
CASSYRVWGNGYTF
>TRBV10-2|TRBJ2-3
CASMFVRDTDTQYF
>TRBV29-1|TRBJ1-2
CSVPQGGDGYTF
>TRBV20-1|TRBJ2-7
CSAIYWDRSSYEQYF
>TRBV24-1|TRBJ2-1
CATSDLSISYNEQFF
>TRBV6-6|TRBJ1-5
CASSYAGIGNQPQHF
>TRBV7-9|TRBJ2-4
CASSSYSGTSGRRAKNIQYF
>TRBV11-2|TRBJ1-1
CASSSRQGVTEAFF
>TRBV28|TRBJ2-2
CASSFGSDGELFF
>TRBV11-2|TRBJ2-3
CASSHPWGGSTDTQYF
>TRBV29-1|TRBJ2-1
CSGTGESPYNEQFF
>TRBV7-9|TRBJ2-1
CASSFTSGINEQFF
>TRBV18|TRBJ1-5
CASSLGTDPNQPQHF
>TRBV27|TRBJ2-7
CASSKAGGPYEQYF
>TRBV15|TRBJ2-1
CATSRDFRESYNEQFF
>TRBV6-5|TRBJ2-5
CASSYIRGRETQYF
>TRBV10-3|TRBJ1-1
CAISERAGLNTEAFF
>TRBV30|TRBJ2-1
CAWSRLAGNEQFF
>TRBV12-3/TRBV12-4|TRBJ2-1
CASSPPNEQFF
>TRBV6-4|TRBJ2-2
CASSEKATGELFF
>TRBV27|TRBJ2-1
CASNSGSASYNEQFF
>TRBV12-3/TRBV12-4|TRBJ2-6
CASSLGGAGANVLTF
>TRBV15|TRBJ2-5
CASTTGSSGQETQYF
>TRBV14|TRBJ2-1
CASSQDVQVMWNEQFF
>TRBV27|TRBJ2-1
CASTAGLAGGSNEQFF